The 28 T cell receptor beta chains below come from one sample, sequenced in a study of STAT5B mutations in CD4+ large granular lymphocyte leukemia. The data were produced by immunoSEQ multiplex PCR, yet TCRdb's version contains in-frame clones alone and is incomplete. The sample lists 15,000 to 20,000 clones, roughly 84% occurring once. The specimen sequenced was CD4+ T cells from blood buffy coats. These receptors originate from a human donor in good health.

The chain is built from TRBV7-9 and TRBJ2-4, with D possibly TRBD1 on 6 matching bases. Per the germline V gene, CDR1 is SEHNR and CDR2 is FQNEAQ (reference sequence). V shed 2 bases and J shed 2 bases, with 13 bases lying between them. The CDR3 is made up of 16 amino acids. CDR3 in amino acids: CASSLTGSESKNIQYF. In DNA form, the CDR3 reads TGTGCCAGCAGCTTAACAGGGTCAGAGTCCAAAAACATTCAGTACTTC.

The chain uses TRBV27 and TRBJ1-4; weak D call: TRBD1 (5 bases). Trimming removed 5 bases from V and 1 base from J, with 11 bases in between. Looked up from germline, CDR1 is MNHEY and CDR2 is SMNVEV (reference sequence). The CDR3 spans 15 residues. The CDR3 region is CASSPFDRTNEKLFF. The CDR3 DNA sequence: TGTGCCAGCAGTCCATTCGACAGAACTAATGAAAAACTGTTTTTT.

The chain is built from TRBV14 and TRBJ1-2, with D uncertain. Germline values: CDR1 SGHDN, CDR2 FVKESK. The CDR3 loop spans 12 amino acids. Trimming left V 0 bases short and J 4 bases short, with 3 bases between. The DNA of the CDR3 is TGTGCCAGCAGCCAAGAGGCCTATGGCTACACCTTC. Its translation is CASSQEAYGYTF.

The chain uses TRBV7-2 and TRBJ2-7; maybe TRBD2 (5 bases). CDR1 and CDR2 (germline): SGHTA, FQGNSA. This CDR3 comprises 14 residues. The V and J ends lost 5 bases and 3 bases respectively, with 14 bases between them. The chain's CDR3 is CASSRRGQSYEQYF. The DNA of the CDR3 is TGTGCCAGCAGCCGTCGAGGGCAGAGCTACGAGCAGTACTTC.

V is TRBV11-2 and J is TRBJ2-7; TRBD1 agrees at 7 bases. Per germline, CDR1 SGHAT and CDR2 FQNNGV. The trim removed 4 bases at V and 3 bases at J, leaving 9 bases unmatched. This CDR3 has 15 residues. CDR3 residues: CASSSLRDRNYEQYF. The DNA of the CDR3 is TGTGCCAGCAGCTCACTCCGGGACAGAAACTACGAGCAGTACTTC.

The chain is built from TRBV19 and TRBJ1-5, with a possible D match to TRBD1 (6 bases). Germline loops: CDR1 LNHDA, CDR2 SQIVND (reference sequence). Trimming shortened V by 7 bases and J by 0 bases, and 13 bases separated the two germline ends. The length of the CDR3 is 15 residues. CDR3 sequence (DNA): TGTGCCAGTATTCAGGACAGCTATAGCAATCAGCCCCAGCATTTT. Translated, it gives CASIQDSYSNQPQHF.

The chain has TRBV4-1 and TRBJ2-3; 13 bases map to TRBD2. V lost 4 bases and J lost 1; bases outside the gene matches: 8. CDR3 length: 18 residues. Germline assignment: CDR1 MGHRA and CDR2 YSYEKL. DNA for the CDR3: TGCGCCAGCAGCCTGCGAACCGGGACTAGCGGGGGCACAGATACGCAGTATTTT. Its translation: CASSLRTGTSGGTDTQYF.

This chain joins TRBV29-1 and TRBJ2-1; no clear D gene. The V gene's germline CDR1 is SQVTM and CDR2 ANQGSEA. Deletions cut 1 base from V and 8 bases from J, with 9 bases between. This CDR3 has 12 amino acids. CDR3 in amino acids: CSVEGAKYEQFF. In DNA form, the CDR3 reads TGCAGCGTTGAAGGGGCGAAATATGAGCAGTTCTTC.

A single count supports this clone. The gene calls are TRBV27 and TRBJ2-5, with 10 bases fitting TRBD1. Germline V lookup: CDR1 MNHEY, CDR2 SMNVEV (reference sequence). This CDR3 is 15 amino acids long. Losses at the gene ends were 4 bases for V and 4 bases for J; bases not matched to a gene: 6. The CDR3 region is CASSSPTGGAETQYF. The CDR3 region has the DNA TGTGCCAGCAGTTCTCCGACAGGGGGCGCAGAGACCCAGTACTTC.

This clone showed up just a few times. The chain links TRBV14 to TRBJ1-1; possibly TRBD1 for D (5 bases). Per germline, CDR1 SGHDN and CDR2 FVKESK. This CDR3 is built from 13 residues. Trimming pared 0 bases from V and 6 bases from J, leaving 8 bases between. CDR3 amino acids: CASSQDRGAEAFF. CDR3 DNA sequence: TGTGCCAGCAGCCAAGATCGGGGCGCTGAAGCTTTCTTT. Drawing the rest from reference TRBV14 and TRBJ1-1, the complete variable domain is EAGVTQFPSHSVIEKGQTVTLRCDPISGHDNLYWYRRVMGKEIKFLLHFVKESKQDESGMPNNRFLAERTGGTYSTLKVQPAELEDSGVYFCASSQDRGAEAFFGQGTRLTVV.

This clone was counted once. The rearrangement links TRBV2 to TRBJ2-3; the match to TRBD1 covers 9 bases. Unmatched junction bases numbered 2, after V lost 4 bases and J lost 3 bases. The CDR3 length is 14 residues. Germline V lookup: CDR1 SNHLY, CDR2 FYNNEI. The CDR3 coding sequence is TGTGCCAGCAGTGGACAGGGGGGAACAGATACGCAGTATTTT. Protein: CASSGQGGTDTQYF.

The J gene is TRBJ1-4, the V gene TRBV6-1; TRBD1 matches at 7 bases. V shed 0 bases and J 7 bases; nucleotides not matched to a gene: 5. The CDR3 is 15 amino acids. Germline V gene data show CDR1 as MNHNS and CDR2 as SASEGT. This chain's CDR3 is CASSEAAAGGEKLFF. DNA of the CDR3: TGTGCCAGCAGTGAAGCAGCGGCAGGGGGTGAAAAACTGTTTTTT.

The chain recombines TRBV19 with TRBJ2-2; 7 bases are a match to TRBD1. The CDR3 contains 14 residues. V dropped 4 bases and J dropped 5; count of bases not matched to a gene: 4. Germline V gene lookup returns CDR1 LNHDA and CDR2 SQIVND (reference sequence). In DNA, the CDR3 is TGTGCCAGTAGTACCGGGACAGCTACCGGGGAGCTGTTTTTT. It is translated as CASSTGTATGELFF.

The gene calls are TRBV28 and TRBJ2-7; 13 bases line up with TRBD2. Unmatched junction bases numbered 7, after V lost 6 bases and J lost 11 bases. CDR1 and CDR2 (germline): MDHEN, SYDVKM. The CDR3 has 13 residues. The CDR3 bases are TGTGCCAGCAGCACCGGGACTAGCGGGATGAAGTACTTC. Amino acids: CASSTGTSGMKYF.

The genes are TRBV30 and TRBJ1-1; D gene ambiguous. The length of the CDR3 is 13 residues. Between the trimmed V and J ends, which lost 4 bases and 3 bases, there was a span of 12 bases. In germline, CDR1 is GTSNPN, CDR2 SVGIG (reference sequence). CDR3 nucleotide sequence: TGTGCCTGGACCCCTCTGCTGGACACTGAAGCTTTCTTT. Amino acids: CAWTPLLDTEAFF.

The J gene is TRBJ2-7, the V gene TRBV7-8, with D unresolved. V lost 2 bases, J lost 2 bases, and 10 bases lay in between. CDR1 is SGHVS, CDR2 FQNEAQ, per germline. This CDR3 contains 14 residues. This CDR3 reads CASSLLPNTYEQYF. The CDR3 bases are TGTGCCAGCAGCTTACTGCCAAATACCTACGAGCAGTACTTC.

J is TRBJ2-3 and V is TRBV19; D remains unclear. V lost 6 bases and J 10 bases, leaving 17 bases between the germline ends. The CDR3 sequence is 13 residues long. The V gene's germline CDR1 is LNHDA and CDR2 SQIVND (reference sequence). The CDR3 protein is CASSPEVLGAQYF. The CDR3 DNA reads TGTGCCAGTAGCCCGGAAGTTCTTGGGGCGCAGTATTTT.

This clone was observed once. The gene calls are TRBV4-1 and TRBJ1-2, with a possible D match to TRBD1 (6 bases). The ends were cut back, 4 bases at V and 4 bases at J, with 25 bases in the middle. The CDR3 is made up of 18 amino acids. CDR1 is MGHRA, CDR2 YSYEKL, per germline. As DNA, the CDR3 is TGCGCCAGCAGCCGGAACGATGGAACCGGAGGGACATCCTATGGCTACACCTTC. The encoded protein is CASSRNDGTGGTSYGYTF.

The rearrangement uses TRBV5-6 and TRBJ2-3; either TRBD1 or TRBD2 may fit D (5 bases each). This CDR3 region has 12 residues. V was pared by 8 bases and J by 2 bases, with 9 bases between. From germline, CDR1 is SGHDT and CDR2 YYEEEE. CDR3 bases: TGTGCCAGTTCGGGGCTCACAGATACGCAGTATTTT. The encoded protein is CASSGLTDTQYF.

This sequence joins TRBV5-6 and TRBJ2-6; D not certain. V shed 2 bases and J shed 1 base, with 7 bases lying between them. Germline assignment: CDR1 SGHDT and CDR2 YYEEEE. This CDR3 spans 15 amino acids. The CDR3 sequence is CASSLRYSGANVLTF. For the CDR3, the DNA is TGTGCCAGCAGCTTACGGTATTCTGGGGCCAACGTCCTGACTTTC.

The V call is TRBV2, the J call TRBJ2-7; no definite D call. The ends were cut back, 6 bases at V and 0 bases at J, with 12 bases in the middle. Per germline, CDR1 SNHLY and CDR2 FYNNEI. The CDR3 spans 14 residues. The CDR3 coding sequence is TGTGCCAGCAGCGACGGACCGTTCTCCTACGAGCAGTACTTC. Protein product: CASSDGPFSYEQYF.

This clone was observed a handful of times. The chain combines TRBV29-1 with TRBJ1-1; 7 nucleotides align to TRBD1. This CDR3 has 15 amino acids. The J segment lost 1 base and the V segment lost 7 bases, leaving 12 bases of the junction unmatched. Per germline, CDR1 SQVTM and CDR2 ANQGSEA. The DNA for the CDR3 is TGCAGCGCATATTCTCCCGGGACAGCGAACACTGAAGCTTTCTTT. Encoded protein: CSAYSPGTANTEAFF.

The chain carries TRBV27 and TRBJ1-2; TRBD1 might be the D (5 bases). The germline V and J ends were trimmed by 5 bases and 8 bases, with 15 bases remaining between them. Germline CDR1 MNHEY, CDR2 SMNVEV (reference sequence). This CDR3 has 13 amino acids. CDR3: CASSLQGRQGYTF. CDR3 coding DNA: TGTGCCAGCAGTCTCCAGGGACGACAGGGCTACACCTTC.

This sequence joins TRBV4-1 and TRBJ1-2; no definite D call. The CDR3 consists of 18 residues. V lost 3 bases and J lost 0, with 20 bases in between. CDR1 and CDR2 (germline): MGHRA, YSYEKL. CDR3 in amino acids: CASSQTLGFGETNYGYTF. The DNA for the CDR3 is TGCGCCAGCAGCCAGACGTTAGGTTTTGGAGAGACTAACTATGGCTACACCTTC.

The chain couples TRBV6-1 to TRBJ2-7; no firm D call. The germline V and J ends were trimmed by 3 bases and 13 bases, with 22 bases remaining between them. This CDR3 comprises 14 residues. CDR1 MNHNS and CDR2 SASEGT come from the germline V gene. The CDR3 DNA sequence: TGTGCCAGCAGTGATCCCCCAGAGCTACGAACGAGCTACTTC. Residues: CASSDPPELRTSYF.

This chain connects TRBV6-5 to TRBJ2-4; D could derive from TRBD1 or TRBD2 (6 bases each). Germline V gene lookup returns CDR1 MNHEY and CDR2 SVGAGI. The V end lost 4 bases, the J end lost 11 bases, and 24 bases lay between the germline ends. This CDR3 has 16 residues. The CDR3 region is CASSSFGRKKGEVQYF. Here the CDR3 DNA reads TGTGCCAGCAGTTCCTTCGGACGGAAAAAGGGGGAGGTTCAGTACTTC.

The V and J genes are TRBV11-2 and TRBJ2-1; a possible D gene is TRBD1 (7 bases). Germline V gene sequence: CDR1 SGHAT, CDR2 FQNNGV. V was pared by 1 base and J by 6 bases, with 16 bases between. The CDR3 extends over 16 amino acids. CDR3 amino acids: CASSLVGAGGGNEQFF. The CDR3 DNA is TGTGCCAGCAGCTTAGTGGGGGCAGGGGGAGGCAATGAGCAGTTCTTC.

This clone was recorded only once. The J gene is TRBJ1-1, the V gene TRBV18, with 7 bases fitting TRBD1. Per the germline V gene, CDR1 is KGHSH and CDR2 is LQKENI. CDR3 length: 15 residues. V shed 3 bases, J shed 0 bases, and the junction held 4 bases outside the gene matches. The CDR3: CASSPPTGVNTEAFF. CDR3 bases: TGTGCCAGCTCACCTCCTACAGGGGTGAACACTGAAGCTTTCTTT.